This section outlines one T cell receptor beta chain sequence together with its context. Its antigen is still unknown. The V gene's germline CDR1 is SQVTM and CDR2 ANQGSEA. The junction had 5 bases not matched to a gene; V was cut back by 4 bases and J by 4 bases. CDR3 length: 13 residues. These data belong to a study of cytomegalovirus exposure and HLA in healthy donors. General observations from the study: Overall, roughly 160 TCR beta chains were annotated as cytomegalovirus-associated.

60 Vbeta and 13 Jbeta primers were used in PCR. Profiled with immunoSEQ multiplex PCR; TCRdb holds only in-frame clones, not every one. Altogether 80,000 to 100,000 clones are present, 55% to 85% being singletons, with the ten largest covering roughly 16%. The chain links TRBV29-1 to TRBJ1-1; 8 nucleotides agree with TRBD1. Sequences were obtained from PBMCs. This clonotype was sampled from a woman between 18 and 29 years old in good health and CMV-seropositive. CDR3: CSVGTGLATEAFF. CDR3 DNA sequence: TGCAGCGTTGGGACAGGGTTGGCCACTGAAGCTTTCTTT.